The next 14 T cell receptor beta chains were all read from a single sample in a study of T-cell reconstitution after alpha-beta-depleted transplantation in children. Unique molecular identifiers were used to barcode this TCRbeta library. TCRdb reprocessed the PCR reads with MiXCR, giving one entry per CDR3 protein. The table has almost 500,000 distinct CDR3 sequences, roughly a tenth seen once. The material was PBMCs, obtained before TCRalphabeta/CD19-depleted stem cell transplant. Source of these receptors: a child aged 2-9 years with inherited bone marrow failure, due to receive a stem cell transplant.

The chain has TRBV9 and TRBJ2-3; possibly TRBD1 for D (6 bases). The CDR3 runs to 15 residues. Germline V gives CDR1 SGDLS, CDR2 YYNGEE. V shed 0 bases and J shed 4 bases, with 12 bases lying between them. The CDR3 is CASSVGRGGADTQYF. The CDR3 coding sequence is TGTGCCAGCAGCGTAGGGCGAGGGGGTGCAGATACGCAGTATTTT.

This sequence joins TRBV4-2 and TRBJ2-3; the match to TRBD2 covers 10 bases. J gave up 5 bases and V 1 base, and 6 bases lay outside the gene matches. Per the germline V gene, CDR1 is LGHNA and CDR2 is YNFKEQ. CDR3 size: 16 residues. The CDR3 DNA is TGTGCCAGCAGCCAAGGCCTAGCGGGAGCAAGAGATACGCAGTATTTT. It translates to CASSQGLAGARDTQYF.

This clonotype was seen ten or more times. The chain combines TRBV2 with TRBJ2-1; TRBD2 matches at 7 bases. V was clipped by 2 bases and J by 5 bases; unmatched bases: 12. CDR3 size: 17 residues. CDR1 is SNHLY, CDR2 FYNNEI, per germline. The CDR3 region has the DNA TGTGCCAGCAGTGAAAGGGGAGGGAGAAGGCGGCACAATGAGCAGTTCTTC. This gives the protein CASSERGGRRRHNEQFF. Using reference TRBV2 and TRBJ2-1 for the parts outside the CDR3, the full variable domain is EPEVTQTPSHQVTQMGQEVILRCVPISNHLYFYWYRQILGQKVEFLVSFYNNEISEKSEIFDDQFSVERPDGSNFTLKIRSTKLEDSAMYFCASSERGGRRRHNEQFFGPGTRLTVL.

This clonotype was recorded at least ten times. The chain couples TRBV24-1 to TRBJ2-1; 8 bases are shared with TRBD1. Germline trimming cut 2 bases from V and 5 bases from J; bases unmatched to any gene: 10. The germline gives CDR1 KGHDR, CDR2 SFDVKD. This CDR3 region has 17 residues. CDR3 region: CATSDSAGGETHNEQFF. CDR3 nucleotides: TGTGCCACCAGTGATTCCGCAGGGGGCGAAACCCACAATGAGCAGTTCTTC.

This clonotype was seen a few times. The chain couples TRBV5-1 to TRBJ2-1; D uncertain. The CDR3 is 14 amino acids. Trimming pared 1 base from V and 6 bases from J, leaving 11 bases between. Germline V gene lookup returns CDR1 SGHRS and CDR2 YFSETQ. This chain's CDR3 is CASSLFGRPNEQFF. CDR3 sequence (DNA): TGCGCCAGCAGCTTGTTCGGCCGACCCAATGAGCAGTTCTTC.

CDR3 DNA sequence: TGCAGCGTTGAGGGGGCCCCCTACGAGCAGTACTTC. Its translation is CSVEGAPYEQYF. This chain uses TRBV29-1 with TRBJ2-7, with D perhaps TRBD1 (6 bases). The CDR3 is 12 amino acids. CDR1 is SQVTM, CDR2 ANQGSEA, per germline. V dropped 3 bases and J dropped 2 bases, with 8 bases sitting between them.

This chain links TRBV10-3 with TRBJ1-4; 9 bases align to TRBD1. The ends lost 3 bases at V and 5 bases at J; junction bases unmatched: 10. Germline CDR1 ENHRY, CDR2 SYGVKD. The CDR3 loop spans 17 amino acids. CDR3 sequence: CAISEGPQGAVNEKLFF. CDR3 nucleotides: TGTGCCATCAGTGAAGGTCCACAGGGGGCAGTAAATGAAAAACTGTTTTTT.

The chain couples TRBV4-1 to TRBJ2-7, with D possibly matching TRBD2 (5 bases). Trimming stripped 0 bases from V and 0 bases from J, with 12 bases between. The CDR3 has 16 amino acids. Looked up from germline, CDR1 is MGHRA and CDR2 is YSYEKL. Written as DNA, the CDR3 is TGCGCCAGCAGCCAAGATAGGAAGCGGCCCTCCTACGAGCAGTACTTC. Translation: CASSQDRKRPSYEQYF.

V and J are TRBV20-1 and TRBJ2-7, with 10 bases matching TRBD2. Germline CDR1 is DFQATT and CDR2 is SNEGSKA (reference sequence). V lost 5 bases to trimming and J lost 2 bases; unmatched junction nucleotides: 6. The CDR3 consists of 14 residues. CDR3 region: CSARSTSGAYEQYF. CDR3 DNA: TGCAGTGCTCGATCAACTAGCGGGGCCTACGAGCAGTACTTC.

This clonotype was seen a few times. This chain links TRBV7-9 with TRBJ2-6; tentative D call: TRBD2 (5 bases). Per germline, CDR1 SEHNR and CDR2 FQNEAQ (reference sequence). With 3 bases removed from V and 13 bases from J, the gap between germline ends came to 13 bases. This CDR3 comprises 13 residues. Here the CDR3 DNA reads TGTGCCAGCAGCTTCTCTAGCTTAGGGGTCCTGACTTTC. It yields the protein CASSFSSLGVLTF.

A note on this clonotype: A single base separates this from a much larger clone, so it may be a read error. This sequence joins TRBV25-1 and TRBJ2-1; D is possibly TRBD2 (6 bases). The CDR3 sequence is 16 residues long. CDR1 and CDR2 (germline): MGHDK, SYGVNS. Written as DNA, the CDR3 is TGTGCCGGCAGCTCCTCGCTAGCGTTAGCTTACAATGAGCAGTTCTTC. Its protein product is CAGSSSLALAYNEQFF.

In this sample, this clonotype turned up many times. The chain joins TRBV6-2 or TRBV6-3 to TRBJ2-5; D is perhaps TRBD2 (6 bases). Trimming cost V 0 bases and J 5 bases, with 13 bases left between them. CDR1 and CDR2 from the germline V gene are MNHEY and SVGEGT. The CDR3 length is 15 residues. The CDR3 sequence: CASSYSIGLMETQYF. The CDR3 DNA reads TGTGCCAGCAGTTACTCGATCGGACTAATGGAGACCCAGTACTTC.

The table lists this clonotype with many counts. The rearrangement uses TRBV10-3 and TRBJ1-2, with a possible D match to TRBD1 (6 bases). Per the germline V gene, CDR1 is ENHRY and CDR2 is SYGVKD. This CDR3 comprises 16 residues. V dropped 3 bases and J dropped 6 bases, with 20 bases sitting between them. The CDR3 protein is CAISEQGTSGADGYTF. The CDR3 DNA reads TGTGCCATCAGTGAACAGGGAACATCCGGGGCGGATGGCTACACCTTC.

The V call is TRBV29-1, the J call TRBJ2-6; D is unresolved. Trimming pared 5 bases from V and 0 bases from J, leaving 8 bases between. Per the germline V gene, CDR1 is SQVTM and CDR2 is ANQGSEA. The CDR3 extends over 14 amino acids. CDR3 DNA: TGCAGCGTTACAGTGCCCTCTGGGGCCAACGTCCTGACTTTC. It encodes CSVTVPSGANVLTF.